This is a list of T cell receptor beta chains from one sample in a study of cytomegalovirus exposure and HLA in healthy donors. Measured with immunoSEQ multiplex PCR; TCRdb has only the in-frame clones, and not every one. The sample gives approximately 130,000 clones, over 70% of which show up once; just under 3% is in the top ten. Material: PBMCs. The receptors derive from a woman aged 40 to 55 in good health and CMV-seropositive. Both conserved end residues are part of each CDR3. The order of the fields is clone size, V gene, J gene, D gene, CDR3 DNA, CDR3 protein. The D gene is left open where the match is weak. Clone size is not always given. Where it is, it says once, few, many or a class for expanded clones.

size: -
V: TRBV5-6
J: TRBJ2-3
D: TRBD1
DNA: TGTGCCAGCAGCCAACGGACAGGGGGCACAGATACGCAGTATTTT
CDR3: CASSQRTGGTDTQYF

size: -
V: TRBV19
J: TRBJ1-1
D: -
DNA: TGTGCCAGTAGTATCCGACAGGAGAACACTGAAGCTTTCTTT
CDR3: CASSIRQENTEAFF

size: -
V: TRBV29-1
J: TRBJ1-5
D: TRBD1
DNA: TGCAGCGTCGCACAGGGGAATAGCAATCAGCCCCAGCATTTT
CDR3: CSVAQGNSNQPQHF

size: -
V: TRBV6-6
J: TRBJ2-1
D: -
DNA: TGTGCCAGCAGTTCGACAGCATACAATGAGCAGTTCTTC
CDR3: CASSSTAYNEQFF

size: -
V: TRBV19
J: TRBJ2-3
D: TRBD1
DNA: TGTGCCAGTAGTATAGAGGGGGAGACAGGGCCCTACACAGATACGCAGTATTTT
CDR3: CASSIEGETGPYTDTQYF

size: -
V: TRBV27
J: TRBJ2-2
D: -
DNA: TGTGCCAGCAGTTTCGGGGTCCCGCTGGACAGAAGCACCGGGGAGCTGTTTTTT
CDR3: CASSFGVPLDRSTGELFF

size: -
V: TRBV7-2
J: TRBJ2-7
D: -
DNA: TGTGCCAGCAGCGAGATCGGGGACTCCTACGAGCAGTACTTC
CDR3: CASSEIGDSYEQYF

size: -
V: TRBV6-5
J: TRBJ1-5
D: -
DNA: TGTGCCAGCAGCCCCGGGGGGGCTCATCAGCCCCAGCATTTT
CDR3: CASSPGGAHQPQHF

size: -
V: TRBV30
J: TRBJ2-7
D: TRBD2
DNA: TGTGCCTGGAGTGGAGGTATCGGGACTAGCGGGTCCTACGAGCAGTACTTC
CDR3: CAWSGGIGTSGSYEQYF

size: -
V: TRBV7-2
J: TRBJ2-1
D: TRBD2
DNA: TGTGCCAGCAGCACCCTAGCGGGAGGTCTAGGGCATGAGCAGTTCTTC
CDR3: CASSTLAGGLGHEQFF

size: -
V: TRBV6-1
J: TRBJ2-7
D: TRBD2
DNA: TGTGCCAGCAGTTCACTAGCGGGAGGAGCCTACGAGCAGTACTTC
CDR3: CASSSLAGGAYEQYF

size: few
V: TRBV5-1
J: TRBJ2-5
D: -
DNA: TGCGCCAGCAGCCACGGAGAGACCCAGTACTTC
CDR3: CASSHGETQYF

size: -
V: TRBV20-1
J: TRBJ1-4
D: -
DNA: TGCAGAACAGGGACTAATGAAAAACTGTTTTTT
CDR3: CRTGTNEKLFF

size: -
V: TRBV30
J: TRBJ2-7
D: TRBD1
DNA: TGTGCCTGGAATACAGGGGCCCACGAGCAGTACTTC
CDR3: CAWNTGAHEQYF

size: -
V: TRBV6-5
J: TRBJ1-2
D: -
DNA: TGTGCCAGCAGTTTAATGGGGCAAAGCTATGGCTACACCTTC
CDR3: CASSLMGQSYGYTF

size: -
V: TRBV27
J: TRBJ2-3
D: TRBD2
DNA: TGTGCCAGCAGATCTAGCGGGGCGCTAGATACGCAGTATTTT
CDR3: CASRSSGALDTQYF

size: -
V: TRBV5-6
J: TRBJ1-1
D: -
DNA: TGTGCCAGCAGCCCCGGGCGGGTGACTGAAGCTTTCTTT
CDR3: CASSPGRVTEAFF

size: -
V: TRBV29-1
J: TRBJ1-3
D: TRBD1
DNA: TGCAGCGTAAAAGCAGGGGGTCCTGGAAACACCATATATTTT
CDR3: CSVKAGGPGNTIYF

size: -
V: TRBV5-1
J: TRBJ2-7
D: -
DNA: TGCGCCAGCAGCTTGTCCGCCCTAAGGGAGAGCTACGAGCAGTACTTC
CDR3: CASSLSALRESYEQYF

size: -
V: TRBV5-1
J: TRBJ2-3
D: -
DNA: TGCGCCAGCAGCTTCTCAGGGGCAGATACGCAGTATTTT
CDR3: CASSFSGADTQYF

size: -
V: TRBV30
J: TRBJ1-2
D: -
DNA: TGTGCCTGGCATTGGGGAGGGCAGAACTATGGCTACACCTTC
CDR3: CAWHWGGQNYGYTF

size: once
V: TRBV27
J: TRBJ2-3
D: TRBD2
DNA: TGTGCCAGCAGTTTATCCCCCCCGGGACTAGCGGGGGGAAGCACAGATACGCAGTATTTT
CDR3: CASSLSPPGLAGGSTDTQYF

size: -
V: TRBV7-8
J: TRBJ2-5
D: TRBD2
DNA: TGTGCCAGCAGCTCCCCAAGCGGGAGAACAGGAGAGACCCAGTACTTC
CDR3: CASSSPSGRTGETQYF

size: -
V: TRBV6-6
J: TRBJ1-5
D: TRBD1
DNA: TGTGCCAGCAGTTACGCGACAGGGAAGAATCAGCCCCAGCATTTT
CDR3: CASSYATGKNQPQHF

size: -
V: TRBV10-3
J: TRBJ2-2
D: TRBD1
DNA: TGTGCCATAGACAGGGGTCGGACCGGGGAGCTGTTTTTT
CDR3: CAIDRGRTGELFF

size: -
V: TRBV6-6
J: TRBJ2-3
D: -
DNA: TGTGCCAGCAGTTACTATGCGAGGGGCACAGATACGCAGTATTTT
CDR3: CASSYYARGTDTQYF

size: -
V: TRBV5-1
J: TRBJ2-5
D: -
DNA: TGCGCCAGCAGCTTGGAAACGGGAAACCAAGAGACCCAGTACTTC
CDR3: CASSLETGNQETQYF

size: few
V: TRBV4-2
J: TRBJ2-5
D: TRBD2
DNA: TGTGCCAGCAGCCGCCCCAGTCGGCCTAGCGGAGACCAAGAGACCCAGTACTTC
CDR3: CASSRPSRPSGDQETQYF

size: -
V: TRBV18
J: TRBJ1-2
D: -
DNA: TGTGCCAGCTCACCACGCCCAGGGGTCTATGGCTACACCTTC
CDR3: CASSPRPGVYGYTF

size: -
V: TRBV18
J: TRBJ2-1
D: TRBD2
DNA: TGTGCCAGCTCACCTACCGGGACTAGCGAAGTCTCCTACAATGAGCAGTTCTTC
CDR3: CASSPTGTSEVSYNEQFF

size: -
V: TRBV7-8
J: TRBJ2-4
D: TRBD2
DNA: TGTGCCAGCAGCTTAGCGGGAGGGCCGTCGTCGGACATTCAGTACTTC
CDR3: CASSLAGGPSSDIQYF

size: -
V: TRBV27
J: TRBJ2-5
D: -
DNA: TGTGCCAGCAGTCCCGACAGGCCCCAAGAGACCCAGTACTTC
CDR3: CASSPDRPQETQYF

size: -
V: TRBV2
J: TRBJ2-3
D: TRBD2
DNA: TGTGCCAGCAGTCCAAGACTAGCGGGAGTCACAGATACGCAGTATTTT
CDR3: CASSPRLAGVTDTQYF

size: -
V: TRBV30
J: TRBJ1-2
D: -
DNA: TGTGCCTGGAGTCCGACTGGCAACTATGGCTACACCTTC
CDR3: CAWSPTGNYGYTF

size: -
V: TRBV2
J: TRBJ2-3
D: -
DNA: TGTGCCAGCAGTGAAACTCCTGGCACAGATACGCAGTATTTT
CDR3: CASSETPGTDTQYF

size: -
V: TRBV5-6
J: TRBJ2-1
D: -
DNA: TGTGCCAGCAGCTTGCTAAGTCTGAGGTATTGGAACAATGAGCAGTTCTTC
CDR3: CASSLLSLRYWNNEQFF

size: -
V: TRBV10-2
J: TRBJ2-7
D: -
DNA: TGCGCCAGCAGTGAGGGGGCGAAGTACGAGCAGTACTTC
CDR3: CASSEGAKYEQYF

size: -
V: TRBV9
J: TRBJ1-1
D: -
DNA: TGTGCCAGCAGCGTGGGGGGACTAGAAGCTTTCTTT
CDR3: CASSVGGLEAFF

size: few
V: TRBV4-2
J: TRBJ1-3
D: -
DNA: TGTGCCAGCAGCCAAGAAGCTGGCAGGGTTGGAGGAAACACCATATATTTT
CDR3: CASSQEAGRVGGNTIYF

size: -
V: TRBV5-1
J: TRBJ1-1
D: -
DNA: TGCGCCAGCAGCTTGGCAGGAGGTTATACTGAAGCTTTCTTT
CDR3: CASSLAGGYTEAFF

size: -
V: TRBV11-3
J: TRBJ1-1
D: TRBD1
DNA: TGTGCCAGCAGCCGGGACAGCAACACTGAAGCTTTCTTT
CDR3: CASSRDSNTEAFF

size: -
V: TRBV30
J: TRBJ2-3
D: -
DNA: TGTGCCTGGGCGGGACTCCTCACAGATACGCAGTATTTT
CDR3: CAWAGLLTDTQYF

size: -
V: TRBV19
J: TRBJ1-1
D: -
DNA: TGTGCCAGTAGTTTAACTGAGAACACTGAAGCTTTCTTT
CDR3: CASSLTENTEAFF

size: -
V: TRBV28
J: TRBJ2-3
D: -
DNA: TGTGCCAGCAGTTTTTCAGGGACAGATACGCAGTATTTT
CDR3: CASSFSGTDTQYF

size: -
V: TRBV28
J: TRBJ2-7
D: TRBD1
DNA: TGTGCCAGCAGCCCCAACCCGACAGGGGGCAGCTTGGGCTACTACGAGCAGTACTTC
CDR3: CASSPNPTGGSLGYYEQYF

size: -
V: TRBV12-5
J: TRBJ2-1
D: -
DNA: TGTGCTAGTGGTTTGAATGGGGCTCATGAGCAGTTCTTC
CDR3: CASGLNGAHEQFF

size: -
V: TRBV9
J: TRBJ2-3
D: -
DNA: TGTGCCAGCAGCCTCTGGACTAACACAGATACGCAGTATTTT
CDR3: CASSLWTNTDTQYF

size: once
V: TRBV18
J: TRBJ2-1
D: TRBD2
DNA: TGTGCCAGCTCACCGTTTACTAGCGTAGACAATGAGCAGTTCTTC
CDR3: CASSPFTSVDNEQFF

size: few
V: TRBV30
J: TRBJ2-1
D: TRBD2
DNA: TGTGCCTGGAGGAAAACTAGCGGAGGCTCCTACAATGAGCAGTTCTTC
CDR3: CAWRKTSGGSYNEQFF

size: -
V: TRBV6-6
J: TRBJ1-5
D: -
DNA: TGTGCCAGCAGTGGGAGGGGTGGCCAGCCCCAGCATTTT
CDR3: CASSGRGGQPQHF

size: -
V: TRBV28
J: TRBJ1-5
D: -
DNA: TGTGCCAGCAGCCCCCCAAGCAATCAGCCCCAGCATTTT
CDR3: CASSPPSNQPQHF

size: -
V: TRBV10-3
J: TRBJ1-1
D: TRBD1
DNA: TGTGCCATCAGTGAGCCGGGACAGGGGGCGGGAGCTTTCTTT
CDR3: CAISEPGQGAGAFF

size: -
V: TRBV13
J: TRBJ2-1
D: TRBD2
DNA: TGTGCCTGCCATGCTGGACTAGCGGGGGCCAATGAGCAGTTCTTC
CDR3: CACHAGLAGANEQFF

size: -
V: TRBV7-9
J: TRBJ2-5
D: -
DNA: TGTTCCGCCGAAACGGGGTCCCAAGAGACCCAGTACTTC
CDR3: CSAETGSQETQYF

size: once
V: TRBV10-3
J: TRBJ2-7
D: TRBD2
DNA: TGTGCCATCAGCCGACTAGCGGGAGGGCCGGGGGAACTCTACGAGCAGTACTTC
CDR3: CAISRLAGGPGELYEQYF

size: -
V: TRBV7-6
J: TRBJ2-7
D: -
DNA: TGTGCCAGCAGCTTAGGACAGGATGACGAGCAGTACTTC
CDR3: CASSLGQDDEQYF

size: -
V: TRBV25-1
J: TRBJ2-7
D: TRBD2
DNA: TGTGCCAGCAGTGACCCACTAGCGGGGACCTACGAGCAGTACTTC
CDR3: CASSDPLAGTYEQYF